This T cell receptor (beta chain) was found in a study of blood T cell repertoires in COVID-19. As for the study in general: Sites in the United States, Italy and Spain provided acute and convalescent COVID-19 samples. Sample material is recorded as cDNA or gDNA derived from T cells, B-cell-depleted T cells, or PBMCs.

Per the original methods: Estimates of nucleated cell counts were drawn from the amplification of reference gene primers. Data came from immunoSEQ multiplex PCR; TCRdb stores just in-frame clones and leaves some out. V, J and clone size are taken as reported in that table, and D and trimming were inferred from the DNA itself. The sample records roughly 50,000 clones, over 80% being singletons. Losses at the gene ends were 4 bases for V and 6 bases for J; bases not matched to a gene: 3. Germline CDR1 and CDR2: LGHDT and YNNKEL (reference sequence). There are 14 residues in the CDR3. V usage is TRBV3-1 (or the pseudogene TRBV3-2) and J usage is TRBJ2-1, with 10 bases identical to TRBD1. Sequenced sample: peripheral blood. The TCR comes from a woman in her sixties or seventies with active or convalescent COVID-19. Here the CDR3 reads CASSLGTGVNEQFF. CDR3 DNA sequence: TGTGCCAGCAGCCTAGGGACAGGGGTCAATGAGCAGTTCTTC.